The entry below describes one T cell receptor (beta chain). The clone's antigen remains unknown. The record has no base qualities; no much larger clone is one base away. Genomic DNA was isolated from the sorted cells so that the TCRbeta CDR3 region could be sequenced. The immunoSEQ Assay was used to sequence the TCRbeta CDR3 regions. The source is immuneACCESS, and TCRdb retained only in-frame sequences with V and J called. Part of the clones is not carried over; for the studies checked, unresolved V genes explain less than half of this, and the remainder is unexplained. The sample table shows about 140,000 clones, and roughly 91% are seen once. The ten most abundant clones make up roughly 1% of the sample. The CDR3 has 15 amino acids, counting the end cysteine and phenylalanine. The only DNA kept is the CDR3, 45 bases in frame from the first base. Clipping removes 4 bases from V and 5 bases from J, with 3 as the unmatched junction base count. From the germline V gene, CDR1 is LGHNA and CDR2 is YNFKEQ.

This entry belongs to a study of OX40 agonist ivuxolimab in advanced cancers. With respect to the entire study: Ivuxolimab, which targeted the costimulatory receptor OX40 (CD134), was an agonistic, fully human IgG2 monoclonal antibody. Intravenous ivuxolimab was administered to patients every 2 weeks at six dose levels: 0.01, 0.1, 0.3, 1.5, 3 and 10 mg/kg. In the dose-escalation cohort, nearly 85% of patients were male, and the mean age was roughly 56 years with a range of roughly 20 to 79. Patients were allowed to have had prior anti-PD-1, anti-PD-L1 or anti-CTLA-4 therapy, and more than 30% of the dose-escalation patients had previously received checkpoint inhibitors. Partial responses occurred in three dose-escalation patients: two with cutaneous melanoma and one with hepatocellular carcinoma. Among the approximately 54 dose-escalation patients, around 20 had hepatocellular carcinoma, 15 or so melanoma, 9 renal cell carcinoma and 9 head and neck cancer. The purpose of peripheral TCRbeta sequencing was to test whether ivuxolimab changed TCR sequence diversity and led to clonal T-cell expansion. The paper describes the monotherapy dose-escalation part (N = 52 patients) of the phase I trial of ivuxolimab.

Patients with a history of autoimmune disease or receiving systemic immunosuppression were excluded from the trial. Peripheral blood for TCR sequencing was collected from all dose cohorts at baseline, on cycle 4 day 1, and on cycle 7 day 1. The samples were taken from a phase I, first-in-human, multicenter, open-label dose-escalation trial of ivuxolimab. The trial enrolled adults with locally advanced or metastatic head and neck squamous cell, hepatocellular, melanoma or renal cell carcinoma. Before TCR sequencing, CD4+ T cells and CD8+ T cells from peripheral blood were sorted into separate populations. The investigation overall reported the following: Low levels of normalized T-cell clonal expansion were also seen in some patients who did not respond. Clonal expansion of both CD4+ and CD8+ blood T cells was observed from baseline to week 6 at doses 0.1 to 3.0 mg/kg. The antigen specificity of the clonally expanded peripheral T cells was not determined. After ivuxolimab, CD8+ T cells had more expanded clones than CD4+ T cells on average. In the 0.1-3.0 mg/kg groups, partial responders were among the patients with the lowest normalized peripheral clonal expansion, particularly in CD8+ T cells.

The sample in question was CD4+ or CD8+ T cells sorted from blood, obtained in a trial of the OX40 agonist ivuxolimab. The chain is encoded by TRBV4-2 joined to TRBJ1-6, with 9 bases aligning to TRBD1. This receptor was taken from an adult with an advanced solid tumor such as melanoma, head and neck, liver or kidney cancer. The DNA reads TGTGCCAGCAGCCTAGGGGACAGGGATAATTCACCCCTCCACTTT. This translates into CASSLGDRDNSPLHF.